The clone carrying this TCR beta chain is judged medium-sized. With 2 bases removed from V and 1 base from J, the gap between germline ends came to 6 bases. The CDR3 sequence is 13 residues long. Germline V gene data show CDR1 as DFQATT and CDR2 as SNEGSKA (reference sequence). These data are taken from a study of early T cells in non-severe SARS-CoV-2 infection. Study in general: Chains were unpaired, as sequencing was done on bulk RNA from unsorted whole blood.

cDNA molecules, individually, were tagged with unique molecular identifiers. TCRdb used MiXCR to reprocess the 5' RACE reads, holding one entry per CDR3 protein. The table includes 30,000 to 40,000 distinct CDR3 sequences, about 4.5% detected once. The TCR comes from an adult who was a healthcare worker with PCR-confirmed SARS-CoV-2 infection or an uninfected control (not recorded which). Sample: whole blood. The chain employs TRBV20-1 and TRBJ1-5; D not certain. The DNA of the CDR3 is TGCAGTGCTAGAACTGGGAGCAATCAGCCCCAGCATTTT. It codes for CSARTGSNQPQHF.